This TCR beta chain derives from a study of CD8+ T cells in alopecia areata. Overall study results and limits: Resident alphabeta T-cell populations of normal skin are likewise subject to sequencing in scalp samples. Alopecia totalis/universalis scalp especially showed more expanded CD8+ clones than normal scalp. It was less clear whether patients shared TCRs than it was in mice, possibly because of HLA.

This clone has a handful of counts. Its antigen remains unidentified. Other DNA sequences within the sample encode an identical CDR3. Extracted from the samples, RNA was reverse transcribed into cDNA to serve as the sequencing template. The assay was immunoSEQ multiplex PCR, and TCRdb's table has in-frame clones only and misses some. Of around 190,000 clones in the sample, 45% to 70% were seen once. V shed 1 base and J shed 5 bases, with 5 bases lying between them. Germline V gives CDR1 SQVTM, CDR2 ANQGSEA. This CDR3 is 11 amino acids long. Sorting from PBMCs produced CD4+ and CD8+ T cells. Material for sequencing was CD8+ T cells sorted from blood. The V gene is TRBV29-1, the J gene TRBJ1-1, with D possibly matching TRBD1 (5 bases). The TCR comes from a human donor in good health. The CDR3 spells CSVEGGTEAFF. Written as DNA, the CDR3 is TGCAGCGTTGAAGGGGGGACTGAAGCTTTCTTT.